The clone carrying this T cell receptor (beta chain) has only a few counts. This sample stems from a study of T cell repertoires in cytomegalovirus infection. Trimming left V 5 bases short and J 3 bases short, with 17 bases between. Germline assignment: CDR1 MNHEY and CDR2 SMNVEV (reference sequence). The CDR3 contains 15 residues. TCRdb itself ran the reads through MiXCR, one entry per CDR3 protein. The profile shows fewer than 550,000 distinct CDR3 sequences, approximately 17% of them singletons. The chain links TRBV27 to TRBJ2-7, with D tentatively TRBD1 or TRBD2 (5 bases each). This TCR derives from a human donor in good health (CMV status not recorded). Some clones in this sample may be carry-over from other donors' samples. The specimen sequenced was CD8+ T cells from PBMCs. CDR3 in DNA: TGTGCCAGCAGTACCCCGGGACGGTCTATCTACGAGCAGTACTTC. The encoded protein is CASSTPGRSIYEQYF.